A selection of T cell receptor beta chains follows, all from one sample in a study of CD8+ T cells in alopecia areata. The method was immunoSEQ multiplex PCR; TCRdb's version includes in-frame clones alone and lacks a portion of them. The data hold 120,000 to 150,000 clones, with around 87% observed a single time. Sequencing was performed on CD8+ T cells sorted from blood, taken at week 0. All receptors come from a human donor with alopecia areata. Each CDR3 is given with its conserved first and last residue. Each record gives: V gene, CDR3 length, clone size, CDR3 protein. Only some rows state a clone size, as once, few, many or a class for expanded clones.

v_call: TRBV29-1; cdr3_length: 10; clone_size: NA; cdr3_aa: CSVEPNEQFF
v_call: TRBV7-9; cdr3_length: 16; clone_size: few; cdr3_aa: CASSLAPGEFGTEAFF
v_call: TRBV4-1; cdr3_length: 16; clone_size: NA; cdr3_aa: CASSQVAQGNPDTQYF
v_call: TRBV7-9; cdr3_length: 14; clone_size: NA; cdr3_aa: CASSLAGTYNEQFF
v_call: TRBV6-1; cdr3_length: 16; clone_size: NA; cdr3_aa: CASSEVKSGNNQPQHF
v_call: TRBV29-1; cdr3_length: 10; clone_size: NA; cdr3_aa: CSVPTDTQYF
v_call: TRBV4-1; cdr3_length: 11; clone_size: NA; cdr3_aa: CASSQGLEQYF
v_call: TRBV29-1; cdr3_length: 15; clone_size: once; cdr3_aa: CSVEDERTGHYGYTF
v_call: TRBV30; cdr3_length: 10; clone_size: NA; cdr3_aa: CAWMSGELFF
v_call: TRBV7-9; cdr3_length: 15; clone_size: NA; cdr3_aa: CASSPPGLASHEQFF
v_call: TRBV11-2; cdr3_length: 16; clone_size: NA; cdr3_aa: CASSSERGGFRNEQFF
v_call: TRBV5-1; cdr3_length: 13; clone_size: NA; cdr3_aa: CASRPGGSYEQYF
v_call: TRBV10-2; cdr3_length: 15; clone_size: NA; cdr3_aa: CASSLAGGNTGELFF
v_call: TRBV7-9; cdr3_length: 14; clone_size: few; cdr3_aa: CASSPSGLASEQYF
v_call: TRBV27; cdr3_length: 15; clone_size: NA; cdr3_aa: CASSSLTGWDQPQHF
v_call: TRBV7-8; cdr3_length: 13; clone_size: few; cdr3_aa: CASSRGSDHEQFF
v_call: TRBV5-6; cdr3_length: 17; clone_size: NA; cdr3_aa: CASSPESVSLVAYEQYF
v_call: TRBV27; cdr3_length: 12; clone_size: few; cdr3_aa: CASSLVEGEQYF
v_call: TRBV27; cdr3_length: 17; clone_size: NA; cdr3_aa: CASSFRFSPGPTDTQYF
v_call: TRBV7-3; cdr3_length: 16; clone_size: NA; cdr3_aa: CASSLTSGGGQETQYF
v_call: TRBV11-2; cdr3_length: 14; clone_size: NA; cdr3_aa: CASSLVGTEETQYF
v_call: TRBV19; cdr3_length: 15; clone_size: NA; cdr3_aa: CASSSEGDGNSPLHF